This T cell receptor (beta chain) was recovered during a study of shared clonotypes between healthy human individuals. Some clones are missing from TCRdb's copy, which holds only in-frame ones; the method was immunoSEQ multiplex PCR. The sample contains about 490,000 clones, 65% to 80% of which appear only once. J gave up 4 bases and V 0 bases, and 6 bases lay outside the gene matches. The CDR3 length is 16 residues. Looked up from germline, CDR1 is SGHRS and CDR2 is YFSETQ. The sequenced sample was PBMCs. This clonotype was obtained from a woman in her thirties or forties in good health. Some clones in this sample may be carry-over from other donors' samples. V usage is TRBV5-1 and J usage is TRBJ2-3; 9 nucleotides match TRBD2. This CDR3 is CASSLGVAGVADTQYF. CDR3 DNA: TGCGCCAGCAGCTTGGGGGTAGCGGGAGTAGCAGATACGCAGTATTTT. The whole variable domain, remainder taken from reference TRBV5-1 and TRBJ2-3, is KAGVTQTPRYLIKTRGQQVTLSCSPISGHRSVSWYQQTPGQGLQFLFEYFSETQRNKGNFPGRFSGRQFSNSRSEMNVSTLELGDSALYLCASSLGVAGVADTQYFGPGTRLTVL.